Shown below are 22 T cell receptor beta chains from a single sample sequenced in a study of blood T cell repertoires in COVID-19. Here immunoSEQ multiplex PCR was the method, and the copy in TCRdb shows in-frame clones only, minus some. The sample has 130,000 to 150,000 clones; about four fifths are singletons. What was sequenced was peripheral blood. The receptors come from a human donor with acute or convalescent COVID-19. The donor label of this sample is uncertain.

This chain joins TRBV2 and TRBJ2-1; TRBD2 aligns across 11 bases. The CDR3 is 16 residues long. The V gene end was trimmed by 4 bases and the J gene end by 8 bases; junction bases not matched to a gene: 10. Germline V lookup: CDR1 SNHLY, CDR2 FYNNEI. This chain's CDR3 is CASSVDLAGGTDEQFF. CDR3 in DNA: TGTGCCAGCAGTGTGGACCTAGCGGGGGGAACGGATGAGCAGTTCTTC.

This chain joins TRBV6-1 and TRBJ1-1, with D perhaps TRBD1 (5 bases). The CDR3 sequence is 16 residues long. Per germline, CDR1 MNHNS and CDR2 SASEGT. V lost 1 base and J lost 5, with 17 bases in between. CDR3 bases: TGTGCCAGCAGTGAAGTGTGGAGAAGGCCAGGGACTGAAGCTTTCTTT. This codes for CASSEVWRRPGTEAFF.

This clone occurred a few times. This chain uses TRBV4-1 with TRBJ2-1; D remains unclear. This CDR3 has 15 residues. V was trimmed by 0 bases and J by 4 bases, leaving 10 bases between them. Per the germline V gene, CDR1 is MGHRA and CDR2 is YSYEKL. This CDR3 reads CASSQEQTSYNEQFF. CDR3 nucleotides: TGCGCCAGCAGCCAAGAACAGACAAGTTACAATGAGCAGTTCTTC.

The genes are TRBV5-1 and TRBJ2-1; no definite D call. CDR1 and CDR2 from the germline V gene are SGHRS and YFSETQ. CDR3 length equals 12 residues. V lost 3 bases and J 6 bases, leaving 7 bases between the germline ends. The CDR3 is CASSSGPNEQFF. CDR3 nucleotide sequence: TGCGCCAGCAGCTCCGGTCCCAATGAGCAGTTCTTC.

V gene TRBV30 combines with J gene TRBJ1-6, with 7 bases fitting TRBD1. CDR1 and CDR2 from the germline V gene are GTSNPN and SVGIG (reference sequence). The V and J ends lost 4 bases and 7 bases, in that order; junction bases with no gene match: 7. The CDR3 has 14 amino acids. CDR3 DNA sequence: TGTGCCTGGACCTCGACAGGGAAGAATTCACCCCTCCACTTT. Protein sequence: CAWTSTGKNSPLHF.

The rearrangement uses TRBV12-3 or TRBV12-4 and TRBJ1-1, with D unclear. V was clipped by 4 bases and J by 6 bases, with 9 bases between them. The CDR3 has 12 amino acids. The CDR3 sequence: CASSSQAPEAFF. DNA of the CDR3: TGTGCCAGCAGTTCTCAGGCCCCTGAAGCTTTCTTT.

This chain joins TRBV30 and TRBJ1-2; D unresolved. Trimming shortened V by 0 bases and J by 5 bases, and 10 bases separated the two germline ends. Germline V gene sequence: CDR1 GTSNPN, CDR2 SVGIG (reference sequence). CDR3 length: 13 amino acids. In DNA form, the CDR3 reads TGTGCCTGGAGTGTACCGCCTATTTATGGCTACACCTTC. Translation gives CAWSVPPIYGYTF.

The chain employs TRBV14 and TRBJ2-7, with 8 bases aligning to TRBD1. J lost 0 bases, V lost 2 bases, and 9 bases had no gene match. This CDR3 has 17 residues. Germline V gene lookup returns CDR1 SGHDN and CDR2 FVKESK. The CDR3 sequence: CASSQQNDRGFSYEQYF. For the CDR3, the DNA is TGTGCCAGCAGCCAACAAAACGACAGGGGATTCTCCTACGAGCAGTACTTC.

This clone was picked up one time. CDR3 protein: CAWSVRGSRLLRNEKLFF. DNA for the CDR3: TGTGCCTGGAGTGTAAGGGGTTCTCGGCTGCTGCGTAATGAAAAACTGTTTTTT. V is TRBV30 and J is TRBJ1-4; D may be TRBD1 (5 bases). Per germline, CDR1 GTSNPN and CDR2 SVGIG (reference sequence). V gave up 0 bases and J gave up 4 bases, with 21 bases separating them. The CDR3 covers 18 residues.

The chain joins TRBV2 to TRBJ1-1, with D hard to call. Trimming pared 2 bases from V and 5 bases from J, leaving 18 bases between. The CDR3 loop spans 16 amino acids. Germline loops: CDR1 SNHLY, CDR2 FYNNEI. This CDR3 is CASSEIRTTPGTEAFF. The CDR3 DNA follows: TGTGCCAGCAGTGAAATCCGGACCACCCCGGGGACTGAAGCTTTCTTT.

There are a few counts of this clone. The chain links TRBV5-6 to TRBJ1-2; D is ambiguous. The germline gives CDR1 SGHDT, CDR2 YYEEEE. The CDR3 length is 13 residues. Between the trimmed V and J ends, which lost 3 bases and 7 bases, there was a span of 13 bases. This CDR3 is CASSSIGRGGYTF. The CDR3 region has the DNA TGTGCCAGCAGCTCCATCGGACGGGGTGGCTACACCTTC.

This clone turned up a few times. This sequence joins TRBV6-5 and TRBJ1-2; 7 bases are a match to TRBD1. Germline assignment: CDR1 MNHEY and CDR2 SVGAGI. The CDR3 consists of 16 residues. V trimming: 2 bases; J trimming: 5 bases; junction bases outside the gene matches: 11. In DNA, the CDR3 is TGTGCCAGCAGTTACCGAGAGACAGGGTTCCGGTATGGCTACACCTTC. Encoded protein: CASSYRETGFRYGYTF.

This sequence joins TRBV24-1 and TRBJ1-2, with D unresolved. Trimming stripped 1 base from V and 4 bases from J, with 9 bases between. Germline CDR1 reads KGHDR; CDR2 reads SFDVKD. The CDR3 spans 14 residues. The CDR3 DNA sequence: TGTGCCACCAGTGATTTTCCCGATAGCTATGGCTACACCTTC. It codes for CATSDFPDSYGYTF.

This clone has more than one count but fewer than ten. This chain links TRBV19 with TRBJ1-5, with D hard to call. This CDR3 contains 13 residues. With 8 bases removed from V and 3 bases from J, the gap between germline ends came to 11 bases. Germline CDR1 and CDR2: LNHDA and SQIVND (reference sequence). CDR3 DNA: TGTGCCAGTTTGGACGGGGTCAATCAGCCCCAGCATTTT. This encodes CASLDGVNQPQHF.

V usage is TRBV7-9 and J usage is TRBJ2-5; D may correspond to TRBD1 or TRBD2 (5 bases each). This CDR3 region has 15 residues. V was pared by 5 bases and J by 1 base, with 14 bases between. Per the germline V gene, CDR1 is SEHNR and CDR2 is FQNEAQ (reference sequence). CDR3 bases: TGTGCCAGCAGCCTAGAGGGGATCAGCCAAGAGACCCAGTACTTC. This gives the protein CASSLEGISQETQYF.

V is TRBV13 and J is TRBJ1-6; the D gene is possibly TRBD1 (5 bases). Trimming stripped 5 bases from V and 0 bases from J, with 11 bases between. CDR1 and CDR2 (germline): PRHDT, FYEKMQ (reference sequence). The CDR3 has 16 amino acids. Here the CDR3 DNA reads TGTGCCAGCAGCGGACGAGACAGCTCCTATAATTCACCCCTCCACTTT. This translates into CASSGRDSSYNSPLHF. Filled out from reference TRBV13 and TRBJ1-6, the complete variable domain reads AAGVIQSPRHLIKEKRETATLKCYPIPRHDTVYWYQQGPGQDPQFLISFYEKMQSDKGSIPDRFSAQQFSDYHSELNMSSLELGDSALYFCASSGRDSSYNSPLHFGNGTRLTVT.

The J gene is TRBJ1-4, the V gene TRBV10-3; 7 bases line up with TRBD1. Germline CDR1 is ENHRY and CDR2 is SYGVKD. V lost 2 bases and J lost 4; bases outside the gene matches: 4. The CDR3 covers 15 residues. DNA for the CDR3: TGTGCCATCAGTGAGAGGACAGGTCTTAATGAAAAACTGTTTTTT. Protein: CAISERTGLNEKLFF.

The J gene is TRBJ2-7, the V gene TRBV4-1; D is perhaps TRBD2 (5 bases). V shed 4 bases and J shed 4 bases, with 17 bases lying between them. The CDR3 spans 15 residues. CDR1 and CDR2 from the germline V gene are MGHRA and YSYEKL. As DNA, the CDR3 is TGCGCCAGCAGCCCTCAAGAGGGCTCCACTTACGAGCAGTACTTC. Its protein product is CASSPQEGSTYEQYF.

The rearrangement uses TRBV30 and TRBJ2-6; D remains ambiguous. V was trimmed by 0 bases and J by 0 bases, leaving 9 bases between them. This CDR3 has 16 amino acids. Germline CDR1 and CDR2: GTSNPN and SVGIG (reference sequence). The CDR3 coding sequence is TGTGCCTGGAGTGTCAGTCAGTTCTCTGGGGCCAACGTCCTGACTTTC. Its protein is CAWSVSQFSGANVLTF.

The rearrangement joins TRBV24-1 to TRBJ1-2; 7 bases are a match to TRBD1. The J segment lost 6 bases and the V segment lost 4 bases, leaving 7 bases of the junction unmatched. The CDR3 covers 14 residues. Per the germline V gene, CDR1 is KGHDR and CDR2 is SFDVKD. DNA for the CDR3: TGTGCCACCAGTGACCTCGGGACAGAGAATGGCTACACCTTC. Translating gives CATSDLGTENGYTF.

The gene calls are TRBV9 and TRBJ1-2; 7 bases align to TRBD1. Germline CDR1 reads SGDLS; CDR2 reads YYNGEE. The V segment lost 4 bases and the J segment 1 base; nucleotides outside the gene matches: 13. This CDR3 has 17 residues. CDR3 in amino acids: CASSPGGSQGYNYGYTF. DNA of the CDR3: TGTGCCAGCAGCCCAGGGGGTTCGCAGGGCTATAACTATGGCTACACCTTC.

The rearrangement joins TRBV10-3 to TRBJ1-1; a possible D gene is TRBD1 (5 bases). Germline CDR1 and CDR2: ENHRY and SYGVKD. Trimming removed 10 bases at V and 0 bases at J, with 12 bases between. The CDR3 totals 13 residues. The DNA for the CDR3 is TGTGCCACCCAGACAGAGATGAACACTGAAGCTTTCTTT. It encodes CATQTEMNTEAFF.